The 30 T cell receptor beta chains listed next were all sequenced from one sample in a study of T-cell reconstitution after alpha-beta-depleted transplantation in children. As it was prepared, the TCRbeta library received unique molecular identifiers. TCRdb processed the PCR reads anew with MiXCR; each CDR3 protein has one entry. In the table there are approximately 800,000 distinct CDR3 sequences, approximately 15% of which are singletons. The source was PBMCs, mostly from graft donor cells, collected 360 days after TCRalphabeta/CD19-depleted stem cell transplant. These receptors originate from a male patient under 18 who had a stem cell transplant for acute lymphoblastic leukemia, so the T cells may come from the graft donor.

This clonotype was recorded many times. The V and J genes are TRBV29-1 and TRBJ2-1; D unresolved. Germline V gene sequence: CDR1 SQVTM, CDR2 ANQGSEA. This CDR3 spans 8 amino acids. CDR3 residues: CSRPEQFF. DNA for the CDR3: TGCAGTAGGCCCGAGCAGTTCTTC.

In its sample, this clonotype was seen a few times. This sequence joins TRBV27 and TRBJ2-1; the D gene could be TRBD1 or TRBD2 (7 bases each). Trimming left V 0 bases short and J 7 bases short, with 13 bases between. The CDR3 is 15 residues long. Germline V gene lookup returns CDR1 MNHEY and CDR2 SMNVEV (reference sequence). In DNA form, the CDR3 reads TGTGCCAGCAGTTTATCGTCAGGGGGGGCGAATGAGCAGTTCTTC. It encodes CASSLSSGGANEQFF.

This clonotype was seen repeatedly, ten times or more. The rearrangement links TRBV24-1 to TRBJ1-1; D unresolved. The ends were cut back, 10 bases at V and 5 bases at J, with 13 bases in the middle. In germline, CDR1 is KGHDR, CDR2 SFDVKD. The CDR3 loop spans 12 amino acids. For the CDR3, the DNA is TGTGCCACTTCGGACCCAAGGACTGAAGCTTTCTTT. This gives the protein CATSDPRTEAFF.

There are a few counts of this clonotype. The chain joins TRBV6-1 to TRBJ1-2; 8 nucleotides align to TRBD1. V dropped 7 bases and J dropped 6; count of bases not matched to a gene: 10. The CDR3 has 14 residues. Looked up from germline, CDR1 is MNHNS and CDR2 is SASEGT. The CDR3: CASTPGGARNGYTF. CDR3 sequence (DNA): TGTGCCAGCACCCCAGGGGGCGCAAGAAATGGCTACACCTTC.

This clonotype turned up a few times. CDR3: CASSQDSRLRNEQYF. The CDR3 region has the DNA TGTGCCAGCAGCCAAGATTCAAGACTTCGAAACGAGCAGTACTTC. This chain joins TRBV4-2 and TRBJ2-7; D remains unclear. Trimming stripped 0 bases from V and 5 bases from J, with 14 bases between. This CDR3 contains 15 residues. From germline, CDR1 is LGHNA and CDR2 YNFKEQ.

This rearrangement joins TRBV2 to TRBJ2-1, with D perhaps TRBD2 (6 bases). This CDR3 has 15 residues. Germline V gene data show CDR1 as SNHLY and CDR2 as FYNNEI. V gave up 5 bases and J gave up 16 bases, with 27 bases separating them. This CDR3 is CASSFSTRMMPSHFF. The CDR3 bases are TGTGCCAGCAGTTTTTCGACTAGGATGATGCCCTCTCATTTCTTC.

This clonotype was observed a few times. The V call is TRBV25-1, the J call TRBJ2-2, with D possibly TRBD2 on 5 matching bases. The V end was cut by 1 base, the J end by 8 bases, with 11 bases between. The CDR3 is 14 amino acids. Germline CDR1 and CDR2: MGHDK and SYGVNS. The CDR3 protein is CASSEWGAPGELFF. The CDR3 nucleotides are TGTGCCAGCAGTGAATGGGGAGCCCCTGGGGAGCTGTTTTTT. Combining the CDR3 with reference TRBV25-1 and TRBJ2-2 gives the whole variable domain EADIYQTPRYLVIGTGKKITLECSQTMGHDKMYWYQQDPGMELHLIHYSYGVNSTEKGDLSSESTVSRIRTEHFPLTLESARPSHTSQYLCASSEWGAPGELFFGEGSRLTVL.

This clonotype was observed a few times. The V and J genes are TRBV27 and TRBJ2-7, with D perhaps matching TRBD2 (6 bases). The germline V and J ends were trimmed by 3 bases and 0 bases, with 15 bases remaining between them. Germline CDR1 and CDR2: MNHEY and SMNVEV (reference sequence). CDR3 length: 16 amino acids. The CDR3 spells CASSFEERASSYEQYF. CDR3 DNA: TGTGCCAGCAGTTTTGAGGAGCGGGCGAGCTCCTACGAGCAGTACTTC.

V and J are TRBV12-5 and TRBJ2-6; 14 bases line up with TRBD2. Germline V gives CDR1 LGHNT, CDR2 FRNRAP. Trimming removed 7 bases from V and 2 bases from J; junction bases left unmatched: 19. The CDR3 is 22 residues long. The CDR3 DNA reads TGTGCTAGTGCCCTTGGACAGGGATTGACTAGCGGGAGGGGGACTGGGGCCAACGTCCTGACTTTC. Translating it yields CASALGQGLTSGRGTGANVLTF.

The chain recombines TRBV29-1 with TRBJ2-3; TRBD2 is a possible D gene (5 bases). The CDR3 contains 13 residues. The V gene's germline CDR1 is SQVTM and CDR2 ANQGSEA. V gave up 3 bases and J gave up 2 bases, with 9 bases separating them. CDR3: CSVEEENTDTQYF. The CDR3 nucleotides are TGCAGCGTTGAGGAGGAGAACACAGATACGCAGTATTTT.

This sequence joins TRBV7-6 and TRBJ2-7; maybe TRBD2 (5 bases). Germline CDR1 reads SGHVS; CDR2 reads FNYEAQ. This CDR3 is 16 amino acids long. Trimming cost V 0 bases and J 5 bases, with 17 bases left between them. This chain's CDR3 is CASSLAYVTATNEQYF. The CDR3 DNA reads as TGTGCCAGCAGCTTAGCGTACGTGACGGCGACTAACGAGCAGTACTTC.

This clonotype has more than one count but fewer than ten. The CDR3: CATSDTATGVETQYF. CDR3 nucleotides: TGTGCCACCAGTGATACCGCGACAGGGGTGGAGACCCAGTACTTC. The V call is TRBV24-1, the J call TRBJ2-5; 8 positions agree with TRBD1. The germline V gene has CDR1 KGHDR and CDR2 SFDVKD. With 3 bases clipped from V and 5 bases from J, the junction kept 7 bases outside the gene matches. The CDR3 spans 15 residues.

This clonotype was seen only a few times. The V and J genes are TRBV7-2 and TRBJ1-4; possibly TRBD1 for D (5 bases). Per germline, CDR1 SGHTA and CDR2 FQGNSA. This CDR3 contains 15 residues. V was cut by 4 bases and J by 2 bases, with 11 bases left in between. The CDR3 here is CASSWVGTTNEKLFF. As DNA, the CDR3 is TGTGCCAGCAGCTGGGTCGGGACCACTAATGAAAAACTGTTTTTT.

The genes are TRBV20-1 and TRBJ2-2, with D perhaps being TRBD1 or TRBD2 (5 bases each). CDR3 length equals 15 residues. V lost 1 base and J 4 bases, leaving 13 bases between the germline ends. In germline, CDR1 is DFQATT, CDR2 SNEGSKA (reference sequence). Written as DNA, the CDR3 is TGCAGTGCTAGAGTCCTAGGGGACGGCACCGGGGAGCTGTTTTTT. As protein: CSARVLGDGTGELFF.

The CDR3 loop reads CASSLAIGSGRAGRGSYNEQFF. The CDR3 region has the DNA TGTGCCAGCAGTTTAGCGATCGGTAGCGGGAGGGCCGGACGGGGCTCCTACAATGAGCAGTTCTTC. This chain links TRBV12-3 or TRBV12-4 with TRBJ2-1, with 11 positions matching TRBD2. J gave up 0 bases and V 0 bases, and 16 bases lay outside the gene matches. The CDR3 loop spans 22 amino acids.

The genes are TRBV15 and TRBJ2-4, with 11 bases fitting TRBD1. This CDR3 has 16 residues. With V trimmed by 5 bases and J by 0 bases, 3 bases remained unmatched. Looked up from germline, CDR1 is LNHNV and CDR2 is YYDKDF (reference sequence). This CDR3 reads CATSRGQGGAKNIQYF. CDR3 DNA sequence: TGTGCCACCAGCCGGGGACAGGGGGGAGCCAAAAACATTCAGTACTTC.

The rearrangement uses TRBV18 and TRBJ2-7; D unclear. CDR1 and CDR2 (germline): KGHSH, LQKENI. The CDR3 is 15 amino acids. V was pared by 3 bases and J by 3 bases, with 15 bases between. Here the CDR3 DNA reads TGTGCCAGCTCACCCGGTGGACCGGAAATCTACGAGCAGTACTTC. Translating gives CASSPGGPEIYEQYF.

This clonotype was seen only a few times. The rearrangement uses TRBV2 and TRBJ2-5; TRBD1 aligns across 7 bases. This CDR3 region has 12 residues. The ends lost 9 bases at V and 1 base at J; junction bases unmatched: 2. Germline CDR1 reads SNHLY; CDR2 reads FYNNEI. CDR3 protein: CASTGVQETQYF. For the CDR3, the DNA is TGTGCCAGTACAGGGGTCCAAGAGACCCAGTACTTC.

A note on this clonotype: This sequence may be a read error, since a much larger clone differs from it by one base. The CDR3 sequence is CSSSFVGAVRSEQYF. The CDR3 DNA sequence: TGTTCCAGCAGCTTCGTGGGGGCCGTTAGGAGCGAGCAGTACTTC. The chain has TRBV7-9 and TRBJ2-7; maybe TRBD1 (6 bases). The CDR3 contains 15 residues. CDR1 and CDR2 (germline): SEHNR, FQNEAQ (reference sequence).

This clonotype has just a few counts. This rearrangement joins TRBV7-3 to TRBJ2-1; 11 nucleotides match TRBD1. V shed 2 bases, J shed 8 bases, and the junction held 8 bases outside the gene matches. CDR3 length equals 16 residues. The germline V gene has CDR1 SGHTA and CDR2 FQGTGA. The CDR3 is CASSLGTGGSSDEQFF. In DNA form, the CDR3 reads TGTGCCAGCAGCTTAGGGACAGGGGGGAGCAGCGATGAGCAGTTCTTC.

The chain carries TRBV29-1 and TRBJ2-5; no clear D gene. Looked up from germline, CDR1 is SQVTM and CDR2 is ANQGSEA. V dropped 2 bases and J dropped 2 bases, with 15 bases sitting between them. The CDR3 extends over 15 amino acids. CDR3 DNA sequence: TGCAGCGTTGAACGGTTTAGATACAGACAAGAGACCCAGTACTTC. This codes for CSVERFRYRQETQYF. Drawing the rest from reference TRBV29-1 and TRBJ2-5, the complete variable domain is SAVISQKPSRDICQRGTSLTIQCQVDSQVTMMFWYRQQPGQSLTLIATANQGSEATYESGFVIDKFPISRPNLTFSTLTVSNMSPEDSSIYLCSVERFRYRQETQYFGPGTRLLVL.

This clonotype has a handful of counts. The chain employs TRBV14 and TRBJ2-2; no clear D. Trimming removed 0 bases from V and 1 base from J, with 6 bases in between. This CDR3 spans 15 amino acids. Germline V gene lookup returns CDR1 SGHDN and CDR2 FVKESK. This CDR3 is CASSQDFLNTGELFF. The CDR3 nucleotides read TGTGCCAGCAGCCAAGACTTCTTGAACACCGGGGAGCTGTTTTTT.

The V and J genes are TRBV20-1 and TRBJ2-4, with a tentative D call TRBD1 (6 bases). V lost 2 bases and J lost 2, with 7 bases in between. The CDR3 length is 13 residues. From germline, CDR1 is DFQATT and CDR2 SNEGSKA (reference sequence). The CDR3 region is CSARTGPKNIQYF. For the CDR3, the DNA is TGCAGTGCTAGAACAGGGCCCAAAAACATTCAGTACTTC.

The rearrangement uses TRBV7-9 and TRBJ2-7; D gene ambiguous. V lost 7 bases and J lost 3, with 13 bases in between. CDR3 size: 13 residues. CDR1 and CDR2 (germline): SEHNR, FQNEAQ (reference sequence). CDR3 DNA: TGTGCCAGCACGGCCACCGGGTTCTACGAGCAGTACTTC. Protein sequence: CASTATGFYEQYF.

This clonotype was found a few times. This CDR3 reads CASSRLAGAPDTQYF. The DNA of the CDR3 is TGTGCCAGCAGCCGACTAGCGGGAGCCCCAGATACGCAGTATTTT. The chain has TRBV7-3 and TRBJ2-3; 12 bases line up with TRBD2. The CDR3 has 15 amino acids. Germline CDR1 and CDR2: SGHTA and FQGTGA. The junction had 4 bases not matched to a gene; V was cut back by 5 bases and J by 4 bases.

The chain recombines TRBV4-1 with TRBJ2-5; D tentatively reads TRBD1 or TRBD2 (5 bases each). This CDR3 is 15 amino acids long. Per the germline V gene, CDR1 is MGHRA and CDR2 is YSYEKL. V dropped 0 bases and J dropped 5 bases, with 13 bases sitting between them. The CDR3 region is CASSQDLGARETQYF. CDR3 in DNA: TGCGCCAGCAGCCAAGATCTCGGGGCGAGGGAGACCCAGTACTTC.

CDR3 bases: TGCGCCAGCAGTATGTGGACAGGGGGCTCCAATGAGCAGTTCTTC. It codes for CASSMWTGGSNEQFF. V gene TRBV5-1 combines with J gene TRBJ2-1; 11 bases fit TRBD1. Losses at the gene ends were 5 bases for V and 6 bases for J; bases not matched to a gene: 7. This CDR3 region has 15 residues. Germline assignment: CDR1 SGHRS and CDR2 YFSETQ.

This clonotype was counted many times. This chain connects TRBV30 to TRBJ2-7; 9 positions match TRBD2. This CDR3 contains 15 residues. Germline values: CDR1 GTSNPN, CDR2 SVGIG (reference sequence). With V trimmed by 0 bases and J by 2 bases, 5 bases remained unmatched. The CDR3 here is CAWSVSPSGTYEQYF. CDR3 sequence (DNA): TGTGCCTGGAGTGTATCGCCTAGCGGGACCTACGAGCAGTACTTC.

On this clonotype: An end of the junction does not agree with germline; a read error may underlie this. The chain combines TRBV20-1 with TRBJ2-7; D remains ambiguous. There are 11 residues in the CDR3. CDR1 and CDR2 (germline): DFQATT, SNEGSKA (reference sequence). CDR3 amino acids: CSARNNYEQHF. The CDR3 nucleotides are TGCAGTGCACGGAACAACTACGAGCAGCACTTC.

The chain recombines TRBV20-1 with TRBJ1-1; D call uncertain. The length of the CDR3 is 14 residues. In germline, CDR1 is DFQATT, CDR2 SNEGSKA (reference sequence). V dropped 1 base and J dropped 0 bases, with 9 bases sitting between them. Written as DNA, the CDR3 is TGCAGTGCTAGAGTCCGGCGTTTGAACACTGAAGCTTTCTTT. This encodes CSARVRRLNTEAFF.